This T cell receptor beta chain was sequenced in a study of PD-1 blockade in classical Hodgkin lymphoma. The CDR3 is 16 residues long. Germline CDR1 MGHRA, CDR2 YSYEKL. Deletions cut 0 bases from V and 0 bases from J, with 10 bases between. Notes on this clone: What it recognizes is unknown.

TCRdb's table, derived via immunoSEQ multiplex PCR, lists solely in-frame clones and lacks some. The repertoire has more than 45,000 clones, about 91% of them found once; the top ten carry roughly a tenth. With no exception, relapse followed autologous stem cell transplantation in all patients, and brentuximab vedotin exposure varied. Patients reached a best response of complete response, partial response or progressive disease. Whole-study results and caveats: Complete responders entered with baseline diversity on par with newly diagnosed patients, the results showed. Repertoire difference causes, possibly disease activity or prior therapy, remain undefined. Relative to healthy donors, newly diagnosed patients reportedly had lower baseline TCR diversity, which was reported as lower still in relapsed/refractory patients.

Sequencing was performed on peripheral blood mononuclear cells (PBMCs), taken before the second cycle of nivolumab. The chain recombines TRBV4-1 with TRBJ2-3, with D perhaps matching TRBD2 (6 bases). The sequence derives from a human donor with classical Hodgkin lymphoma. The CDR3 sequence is CASSQEGGFSTDTQYF. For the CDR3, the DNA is TGCGCCAGCAGCCAAGAGGGGGGTTTTAGCACAGATACGCAGTATTTT.